This T cell receptor (beta chain) was sequenced for a study of regulatory T cells in long-lasting Graves disease. Study-wide points: Persistent disease samples used TRBV28, TRBJ1-2 and TRBJ2-5 preferentially.

The length of the CDR3 is 12 residues. The germline V and J ends were trimmed by 5 bases and 5 bases, with 10 bases remaining between them. Germline V CDR1 and CDR2: SGHRS, YFSETQ. Building of the TCR beta libraries involved iRepertoire HTBI primers and Arm-PCR of CDR3 regions. TCRdb reprocessed the multiplex PCR reads via MiXCR and lists one record per CDR3 protein. The table lists approximately 400,000 distinct CDR3 sequences, roughly a quarter of them singletons. The time point was: persistent/refractory GD, antithyroid drugs over 5 years with positive TRAb. PBMC RNA served as the TCR library source. A word on this clonotype: Its antigen is not known.

This chain uses TRBV5-1 with TRBJ2-5; D ambiguous. The source material was peripheral blood mononuclear cells (PBMCs), sampled when the disease was refractory, from a patient treated with antithyroid drugs. The clonotype was recovered from a female donor with Graves disease. The CDR3 coding sequence is TGCGCCAGCAGAGCCGGTCGGGAGACCCAGTACTTC. Translation gives CASRAGRETQYF.